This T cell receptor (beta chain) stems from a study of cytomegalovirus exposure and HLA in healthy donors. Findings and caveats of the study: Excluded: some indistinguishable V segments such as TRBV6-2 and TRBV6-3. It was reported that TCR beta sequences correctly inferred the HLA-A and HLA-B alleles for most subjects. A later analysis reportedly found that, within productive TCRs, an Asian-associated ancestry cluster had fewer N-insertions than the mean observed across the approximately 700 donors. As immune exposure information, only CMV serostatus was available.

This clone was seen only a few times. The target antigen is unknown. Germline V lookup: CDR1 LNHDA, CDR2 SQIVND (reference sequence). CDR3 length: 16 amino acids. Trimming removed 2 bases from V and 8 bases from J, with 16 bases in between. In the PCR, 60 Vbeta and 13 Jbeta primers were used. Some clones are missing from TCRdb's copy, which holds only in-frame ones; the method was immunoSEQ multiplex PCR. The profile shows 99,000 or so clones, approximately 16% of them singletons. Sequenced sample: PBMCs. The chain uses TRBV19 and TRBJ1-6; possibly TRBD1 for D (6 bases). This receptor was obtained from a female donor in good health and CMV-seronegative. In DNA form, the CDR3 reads TGTGCCAGTAGTATATCGGCAGGGGAAAAATATTCACCCCTCCACTTT. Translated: CASSISAGEKYSPLHF.